This T cell receptor (beta chain) was recovered during a study of shared clonotypes between healthy human individuals (dated by TCRdb to 2018 to 2021). With regard to the full study: Three men and two women, aged 18 to 49 years, made up the cohort. For each donor, CD4 naive and CD4 memory were each given three plates, CD8 naive was given two plates, and CD8 memory was given one plate. Blood TCR repertoires of roughly five healthy adults were deeply sequenced to estimate repertoire size and the extent of clonotype sharing between individuals. Different laboratories and diverse techniques were used to prepare libraries and sequence TCR repertoires, to increase sequencing depth and limit assay-specific biases. Each donor's leukapheresis produced roughly between roughly 0.9 and 9 billion PBMCs.

Turning to this clone: The specificity of this receptor is unknown. The record has no base qualities; no much larger clone is one base away.

Using the deep immunoSEQ assay, multiplex PCR amplified TCR CDR3 regions from genomic DNA. Extracted genomic DNA from each cell subset was distributed evenly across all wells of several immunoSEQ 96-well plates, and each plate was treated as a replicate. Each replicate PCR for sorted subsets received about 180 ng genomic DNA, equal to roughly 30,000 T cell genomes. Purified libraries were quantified with a Qubit 3.0 fluorometer, sized on a Bioanalyzer 2100, and re-quantified with the KAPA Library Quantification kit. Every immunoSEQ 96-well plate was sequenced on a separate single-read 150-cycle Illumina NextSeq 550 flow cell. The original pipeline was this. Because only junctional sequences without quality scores were contained in the immunoSEQ output, filtering matching that applied to full-length reads could not be performed. To assign V/J genes and CDR3, sequences were annotated against IMGT germline references using PyIR, a Python wrapper for IgBLAST v1.9. Reads were filtered out if the reads had weak V/J assignments (E-value above 1e-6), no CDR3, stop codons, out-of-frame junctions, or ambiguous translated residues. A V3J clonotype was defined by an identical inferred V gene, J gene, and CDR3 amino acid sequence. To compute the percentage overlap between repertoires, the number of shared unique clonotypes was divided by the size of the smaller repertoire. RTK rarefaction, the Chao1 estimator, and Recon v2.1 estimates of unobserved clonotypes were used to assess repertoire richness. For all TCRbeta clonotypes obtained by the gDNA method from four donors, generation probabilities were computed with OLGA. TCRdb re-hosts the immuneACCESS table, in-frame sequences only. Its copies lack some clones; in the studies checked, an unresolved V gene accounts for under half of them, and the cause for the rest is not known. V, J and clone size derive from that table, while D and trimming were established from the DNA sequence. This sample holds about 2,200,000 clones; 85% to 95% were observed only once. The ten largest clones add up to roughly 1.7% of the sample.

V loses 4 bases at its end and J loses 5 bases; junction bases beyond the gene matches: 5. CDR1 and CDR2 are drawn from the germline V gene (reference sequence): SGHNT, YYREEE. Inclusive of the bounding cysteine and phenylalanine, the CDR3 is 13 residues long. The sequence is cut down to CDR3 DNA, 39 bases in frame from base 1. CD8 naive samples were obtained by positive selection for CCR7 among CD45RO-negative cells, yielding a CD45RA+CCR7+ population from which TemRA cells were excluded. Healthy HIV-negative adults with no recently reported acute infections or vaccinations were included as donors. All donors were Caucasian adults living in Nashville, Tennessee, USA. Blood was collected by leukapheresis, and PBMCs were isolated by Ficoll-Histopaque density gradient centrifugation and then cryopreserved in liquid nitrogen vapor phase. Analytical flow cytometry was used to check the purity and quantity of each magnetically sorted T cell population. Each sorted fraction had its genomic DNA isolated and then quantified by UV absorbance on a Nanodrop 2000c.

General conclusions and limits of the study: Even with the large sequencing depth, rarefaction of the sorted-subset datasets indicated that sequencing was incomplete. Larger estimated clonotype richness was generally found for naive subsets than for memory subsets. Only blood was sampled, and tissue TCR repertoires likely differ from those in blood. The small number of donors limited the genetic and exposure-history diversity represented. Pairwise subsampling indicated that sequencing depth was expected to affect the degree of clonotype sharing among donors. When several donors were compared, the shared fraction of clonotypes was roughly 4.8% for naive CD4, over 3% for naive CD8, more than 2% for memory CD4, and 0.35% to 0.4% for memory CD8. Compared with non-shared clonotypes, clonotypes shared by all four sorted-subset donors had higher generation probabilities.

The rearranged segments are TRBV5-4 and TRBJ1-2, and 7 junction bases match TRBD1. This clonotype originated in a man younger than 30 in good health. Some clones in this sample may be carry-over from other donors' samples. The sample comprised naive CD8+ T cells from PBMCs. Explained via the paper, the cell subset or site label denotes: CD45RA+CCR7+. The nucleotides read TGTGCCAGCAGCCCAGGGGGTGGGTATGGCTACACCTTC. The resulting protein is CASSPGGGYGYTF. When the CDR3 is completed using the reference TRBV5-4 and TRBJ1-2 genes on either side, the full variable domain is ETGVTQSPTHLIKTRGQQVTLRCSSQSGHNTVSWYQQALGQGPQFIFQYYREEENGRGNFPPRFSGLQFPNYSSELNVNALELDDSALYLCASSPGGGYGYTFGSGTRLTVV.